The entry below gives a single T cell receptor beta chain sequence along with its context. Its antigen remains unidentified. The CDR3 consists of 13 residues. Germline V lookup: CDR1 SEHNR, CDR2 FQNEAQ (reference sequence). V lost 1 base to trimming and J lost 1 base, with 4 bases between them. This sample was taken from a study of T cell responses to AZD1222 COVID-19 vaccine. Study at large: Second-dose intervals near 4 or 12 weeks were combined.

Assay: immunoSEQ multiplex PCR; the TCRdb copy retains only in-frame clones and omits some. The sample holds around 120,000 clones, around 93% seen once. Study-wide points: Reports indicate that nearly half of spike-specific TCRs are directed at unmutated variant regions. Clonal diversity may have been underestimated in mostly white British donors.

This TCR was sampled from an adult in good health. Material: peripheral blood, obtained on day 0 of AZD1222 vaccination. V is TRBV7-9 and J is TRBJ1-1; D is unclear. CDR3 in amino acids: CASSLGENTEAFF. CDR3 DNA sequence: TGTGCCAGCAGCTTAGGAGAGAACACTGAAGCTTTCTTT.